The clone carrying this TCR beta chain was recorded a few times. Its antigen is as yet unknown. This entry comes from a study of T cell repertoires in cytomegalovirus infection. The overall study: CMV infection and matching HLA type were both indicated by public TCR beta signatures. The study's findings and limits: Individuals carrying CMV plus the relevant HLA were identified by cumulative frequency of public TCR beta families.

MiXCR was run by TCRdb on the reads, yielding one entry per CDR3 protein. This table holds 500,000 or so distinct CDR3 sequences, about 17% found once. Sequenced material: CD8+ T cells from PBMCs. This TCR came from a human donor in good health (CMV status not recorded). Some clones in this sample may be carry-over from other donors' samples.

This CDR3 is CASIIHPGGSYEQYF. The CDR3 bases are TGTGCCAGCATCATACACCCCGGTGGGTCCTACGAGCAGTACTTC. The chain is built from TRBV6-2 or TRBV6-3 and TRBJ2-7; D remains ambiguous. This CDR3 comprises 15 residues. The V end lost 7 bases, the J end lost 1 base, and 17 bases lay between the germline ends. Germline lookup yields CDR1 MNHEY and CDR2 SVGEGT.